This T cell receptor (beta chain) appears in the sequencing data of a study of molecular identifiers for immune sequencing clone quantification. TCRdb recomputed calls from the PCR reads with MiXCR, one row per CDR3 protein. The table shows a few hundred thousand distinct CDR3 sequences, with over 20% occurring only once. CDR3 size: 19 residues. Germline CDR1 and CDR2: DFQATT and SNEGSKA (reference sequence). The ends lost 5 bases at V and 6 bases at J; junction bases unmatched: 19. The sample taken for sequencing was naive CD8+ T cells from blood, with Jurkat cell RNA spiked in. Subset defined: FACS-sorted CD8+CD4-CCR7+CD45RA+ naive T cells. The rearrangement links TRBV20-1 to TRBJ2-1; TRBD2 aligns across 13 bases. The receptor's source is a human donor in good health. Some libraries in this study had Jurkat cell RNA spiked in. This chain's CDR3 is CSADPAQGARLAGGNEQFF. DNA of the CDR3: TGCAGTGCTGACCCGGCACAGGGGGCAAGACTAGCGGGAGGCAATGAGCAGTTCTTC.